A selection of T cell receptor beta chains follows, all from one sample in a study of graft-versus-host responses after intestinal transplantation. The repertoire was sequenced with immunoSEQ multiplex PCR; TCRdb's copy has only in-frame clones and lacks some. This repertoire shows 100,000 to 110,000 clones, roughly 90% found once; its top ten account for over 0.75%. Which antigens these TCRs recognize remains unknown. This material consisted of unstimulated CD4+ T cells sorted from spleen or lymph node cells, taken before transplant. These receptors came from a human donor who was the organ donor for an intestinal transplant. Each CDR3 is given with its conserved first and last residue. A D gene is named only where the DNA matches it firmly. Size values are once, few and many counts, or a class for expanded clones, and some rows have none.

. 14 . TRBJ1-1 TRBV2 TGTGCCAGCAGTGAAATGGGATTCGGAACTGAAGCTTTCTTT CASSEMGFGTEAFF
. 16 . TRBJ2-1 TRBV5-1 TGCGCCAGCAGCTTGGCGTTAGGGCAGTTAAACAATGAGCAGTTCTTC CASSLALGQLNNEQFF
. 13 TRBD1 TRBJ1-1 TRBV30 TGTGCCTGGAGTGTTGGGACAGCTAGTGAAGCTTTCTTT CAWSVGTASEAFF
. 13 . TRBJ2-2 TRBV27 TGTGCCAGCCGGAAGGGTTATACCGGGGAGCTGTTTTTT CASRKGYTGELFF
. 17 TRBD1 TRBJ2-1 TRBV4-1 TGCGCCAGCAGCCAGCCGGGCGGGACAGGGGCCTACAATGAGCAGTTCTTC CASSQPGGTGAYNEQFF
few 16 . TRBJ1-6 TRBV5-1 TGCGCCAGCAGCTTGGGAATTGGTGTCCAAAATTCACCCCTCCACTTT CASSLGIGVQNSPLHF
. 15 TRBD1 TRBJ1-1 TRBV9 TGTGCCAGCAGCCCCTGGACAGGGCTGAACACTGAAGCTTTCTTT CASSPWTGLNTEAFF
. 18 TRBD2 TRBJ2-7 TRBV11-2 TGTGCCAGCAGCTTTGCGGGACTAGCGGGGGGAAACTCCTACGAGCAGTACTTC CASSFAGLAGGNSYEQYF
. 12 . TRBJ2-2 TRBV7-6 TGTGCCAGCAGCTTGGGGGCCGGGGAGCTGTTTTTT CASSLGAGELFF
once 15 . TRBJ2-2 TRBV7-3 TGTGCCAGCAGCGCCCGGGGGAGCGCCACCGGGGAGCTGTTTTTT CASSARGSATGELFF
. 17 . TRBJ2-3 TRBV28 TGTGCCAGCGAAAGCAGCGAACAGGGGAGGAGGACAGATACGCAGTATTTT CASESSEQGRRTDTQYF
once 14 TRBD2 TRBJ2-7 TRBV30 TGTGCCTGGAGGAGGGTAGCGGGGGGGCAGGAGCAGTACTTC CAWRRVAGGQEQYF